Shown below are 14 T cell receptor beta chains from a single sample sequenced in a study of T cell clones after liver transplantation (dated by TCRdb to 2018 to 2020). The sample's time point label is to be understood as: pre-transplant. The library was produced with the immunoSEQ multiplex PCR assay. The clones in this table, taken by TCRdb from immuneACCESS, are in-frame only. Not every clone is retained; where verified, under half of the shortfall comes from an unresolved V gene, and the cause of the rest is unknown. The sample contains over 60,000 clones, 80% of them found a single time. The top ten constitute approximately 0.6% of the sample. Sequencing used CD4+ T cells from blood, obtained before liver transplant. The receptors derive from a human donor who received a liver transplant.

The chain uses TRBV27 and TRBJ2-5; either TRBD1 or TRBD2 may fit D (5 bases each). The CDR3 runs to 14 residues. V shed 5 bases and J shed 5 bases, with 15 bases lying between them. CDR1 is MNHEY, CDR2 SMNVEV, per germline (reference sequence). CDR3 region: CASSPWGYEETQYF. The CDR3 DNA sequence: TGTGCCAGCAGTCCTTGGGGGTACGAGGAGACCCAGTACTTC.

The chain carries TRBV19 and TRBJ2-3; TRBD2 is a possible D gene (5 bases). The V gene lost 5 bases and the J gene lost 2 bases, with 14 bases spanning the gap. The CDR3 has 15 residues. Germline V gene sequence: CDR1 LNHDA, CDR2 SQIVND (reference sequence). CDR3 protein: CASSAPGSPTDTQYF. As DNA, the CDR3 is TGTGCCAGTAGTGCCCCGGGATCCCCCACAGATACGCAGTATTTT.

This clone was found a few times. V is TRBV14 and J is TRBJ1-1; no definite D call. The V gene's germline CDR1 is SGHDN and CDR2 FVKESK. The CDR3 length is 14 residues. V shed 4 bases and J shed 0 bases, with 9 bases lying between them. CDR3 DNA sequence: TGTGCCAGCAGCCGAAAACACATGAACACTGAAGCTTTCTTT. This translates into CASSRKHMNTEAFF.

This sequence joins TRBV9 and TRBJ1-2; D is uncertain. Germline CDR1 is SGDLS and CDR2 is YYNGEE. The CDR3 has 16 amino acids. The V and J ends lost 4 bases and 2 bases respectively, with 18 bases between them. The CDR3 reads CASSPQVTDSNYGYTF. The CDR3 nucleotides are TGTGCCAGCAGCCCCCAAGTAACAGATTCGAACTATGGCTACACCTTC.

The chain recombines TRBV30 with TRBJ1-2, with 8 bases fitting TRBD1. CDR1 is GTSNPN, CDR2 SVGIG, per germline (reference sequence). After removal of 1 base from V and 8 bases from J, the junction contained 6 bases not matched to a gene. The CDR3 length is 13 residues. CDR3 nucleotides: TGTGCCTGGAGTGCGACAGGGGTTGGCGGCTACACCTTC. Protein: CAWSATGVGGYTF.

The chain uses TRBV2 and TRBJ2-6; D ambiguous. V lost 7 bases and J 0 bases, leaving 4 bases between the germline ends. Germline V lookup: CDR1 SNHLY, CDR2 FYNNEI. The CDR3 spans 13 residues. The CDR3, as DNA: TGTGCCAGCAAGGGCTCTGGGGCCAACGTCCTGACTTTC. It translates to CASKGSGANVLTF.

This clone was seen a handful of times. V usage is TRBV6-1 and J usage is TRBJ1-2; maybe TRBD1 (5 bases). With 7 bases removed from V and 2 bases from J, the gap between germline ends came to 11 bases. The CDR3 covers 13 residues. The germline CDR1 and CDR2 sequences are MNHNS and SASEGT. As DNA, the CDR3 is TGTGCCAGCACCCAGAGGGGAAACTATGGCTACACCTTC. This translates into CASTQRGNYGYTF.

This clone came up a few times. V and J are TRBV19 and TRBJ2-2; D is perhaps TRBD1 (6 bases). Per the germline V gene, CDR1 is LNHDA and CDR2 is SQIVND (reference sequence). Trimming shortened V by 7 bases and J by 8 bases, and 11 bases separated the two germline ends. This CDR3 region has 12 residues. CDR3 loop: CASKNRAGELFF. For the CDR3, the DNA is TGTGCCAGTAAGAACAGGGCTGGGGAGCTGTTTTTT.

The genes are TRBV18 and TRBJ2-5, with a weak D call TRBD1 (5 bases). In germline, CDR1 is KGHSH, CDR2 LQKENI. CDR3 length: 14 residues. The V and J ends lost 2 bases and 4 bases respectively, with 11 bases between them. The CDR3 protein is CASSPGRQPETQYF. In DNA, the CDR3 is TGTGCCAGCTCACCAGGAAGACAGCCAGAGACCCAGTACTTC.

About this clone: At the DNA level, this CDR3 is encoded by other sequences in the same sample as well. This rearrangement joins TRBV18 to TRBJ2-5; tentative D call: TRBD1 (5 bases). Trimming shortened V by 3 bases and J by 2 bases, and 7 bases separated the two germline ends. CDR3 length: 13 residues. CDR1 is KGHSH, CDR2 LQKENI, per germline. CDR3 region: CASSPDSQETQYF. In DNA, the CDR3 is TGTGCCAGCTCACCTGACAGTCAAGAGACCCAGTACTTC. Drawing the rest from reference TRBV18 and TRBJ2-5, the complete variable domain is NAGVMQNPRHLVRRRGQEARLRCSPMKGHSHVYWYRQLPEEGLKFMVYLQKENIIDESGMPKERFSAEFPKEGPSILRIQQVVRGDSAAYFCASSPDSQETQYFGPGTRLLVL.

The V gene is TRBV28, the J gene TRBJ2-1; 7 bases align to TRBD2. CDR3 length: 16 amino acids. Per the germline V gene, CDR1 is MDHEN and CDR2 is SYDVKM. The V gene end was trimmed by 7 bases and the J gene end by 2 bases; junction bases not matched to a gene: 11. The CDR3 is CASTPPGGPTYNEQFF. In nucleotides, the CDR3 is TGTGCCAGCACACCCCCGGGGGGTCCTACCTACAATGAGCAGTTCTTC.

This clone was recorded only once. The gene calls are TRBV5-1 and TRBJ2-2; no firm D call. The CDR3 runs to 13 residues. From germline, CDR1 is SGHRS and CDR2 YFSETQ. V was shortened by 3 bases and J by 6 bases, with 9 bases between the two germline ends. The CDR3 DNA reads TGCGCCAGCAGCTCGGGCCCAGCCGGGGAGCTGTTTTTT. Its protein is CASSSGPAGELFF.

This sequence joins TRBV5-1 and TRBJ2-1; a possible D gene is TRBD2 (5 bases). Trimming cost V 2 bases and J 7 bases, with 13 bases left between them. Germline V CDR1 and CDR2: SGHRS, YFSETQ. This CDR3 comprises 14 residues. CDR3 residues: CASSLLGSRNEQFF. As DNA, the CDR3 is TGCGCCAGCAGCTTACTAGGGAGTAGGAATGAGCAGTTCTTC.

The chain is built from TRBV5-4 and TRBJ2-7; D gene uncertain. Germline CDR1 reads SGHNT; CDR2 reads YYREEE (reference sequence). This CDR3 region has 14 residues. With 0 bases removed from V and 2 bases from J, the gap between germline ends came to 9 bases. This chain's CDR3 is CASSLVSRAYEQYF. The CDR3 nucleotides are TGTGCCAGCAGCTTGGTGTCTCGGGCCTACGAGCAGTACTTC.